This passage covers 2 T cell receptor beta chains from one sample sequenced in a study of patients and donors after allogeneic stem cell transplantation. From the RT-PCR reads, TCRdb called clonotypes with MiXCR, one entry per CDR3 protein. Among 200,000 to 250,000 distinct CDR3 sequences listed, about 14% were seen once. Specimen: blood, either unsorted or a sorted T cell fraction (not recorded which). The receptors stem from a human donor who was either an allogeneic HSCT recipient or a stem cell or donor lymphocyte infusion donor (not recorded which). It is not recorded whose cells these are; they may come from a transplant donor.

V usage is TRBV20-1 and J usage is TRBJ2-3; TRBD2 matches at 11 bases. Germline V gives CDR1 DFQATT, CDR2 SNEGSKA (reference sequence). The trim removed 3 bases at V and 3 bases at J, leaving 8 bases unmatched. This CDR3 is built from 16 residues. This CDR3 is CSARSIAGGRTDTQYF. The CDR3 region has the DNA TGCAGTGCTAGGTCGATAGCGGGGGGGCGGACAGATACGCAGTATTTT.

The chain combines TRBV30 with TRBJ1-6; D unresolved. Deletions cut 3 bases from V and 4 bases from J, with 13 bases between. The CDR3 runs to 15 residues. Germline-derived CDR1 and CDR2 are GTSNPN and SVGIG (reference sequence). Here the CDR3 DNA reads TGTGCCTGGAGGCCCGCCGGGATATATAATTCACCCCTCCACTTT. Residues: CAWRPAGIYNSPLHF.